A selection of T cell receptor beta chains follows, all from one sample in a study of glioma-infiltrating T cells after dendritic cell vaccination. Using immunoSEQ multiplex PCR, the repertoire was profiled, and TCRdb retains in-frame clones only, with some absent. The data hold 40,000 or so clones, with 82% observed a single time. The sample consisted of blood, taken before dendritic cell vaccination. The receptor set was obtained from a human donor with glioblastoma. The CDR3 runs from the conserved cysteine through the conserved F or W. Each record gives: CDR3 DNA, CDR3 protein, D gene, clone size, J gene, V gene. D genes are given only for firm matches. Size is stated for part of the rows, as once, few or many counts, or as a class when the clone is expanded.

TGCAGCGTTGTAACAAACACTGAAGCTTTCTTT,CSVVTNTEAFF,.,.,TRBJ1-1,TRBV29-1
TGCGCCAGCATGACAGGGCTCCCTCTAGACACCGGGGAGCTGTTTTTT,CASMTGLPLDTGELFF,TRBD1,.,TRBJ2-2,TRBV5-1
TGCGCCAGCAGCTTGACAGGGGACTCCTACGAGCAGTACTTC,CASSLTGDSYEQYF,TRBD1,.,TRBJ2-7,TRBV5-1
TGTGCCAGCGTGGGGGACAGGGGTAATCAGCCCCAGCATTTT,CASVGDRGNQPQHF,TRBD1,.,TRBJ1-5,TRBV11-1
TGTGCCAGCAGTTTATCCCAGGGGGGCTCACCCCTCCACTTT,CASSLSQGGSPLHF,TRBD1,.,TRBJ1-6,TRBV27
TGCGCCAGCAGCCTAACCTACAGGGACAGCGAGCAGTACTTC,CASSLTYRDSEQYF,TRBD1,once,TRBJ2-7,TRBV4-1
TGTGCCAGCCGGAGGGACACAGATACGCAGTATTTT,CASRRDTDTQYF,.,.,TRBJ2-3,TRBV7-3
TGTGCCAGCTCACCAGGACAGGGGGTAGGGACTGAAGCTTTCTTT,CASSPGQGVGTEAFF,TRBD1,.,TRBJ1-1,TRBV18
TGTGCCAGCAGCTGGACACCTCAGAGCTACGAGCAGTACTTC,CASSWTPQSYEQYF,.,few,TRBJ2-7,TRBV27
TGCGCCAGCAGCCAAGGAACAGCGAACACCGGGGAGCTGTTTTTT,CASSQGTANTGELFF,.,.,TRBJ2-2,TRBV4-3